What follows is one TCR beta chain and its context. Trimming cost V 4 bases and J 7 bases; bases outside gene matches: 11. The CDR3 has 16 residues. Per the germline V gene, CDR1 is SGHDT and CDR2 is YYEEEE. The data stem from a study of T cell repertoires in cytomegalovirus infection. Study information: Matching HLA type, along with CMV infection, was indicated by public TCR beta signatures.

TCRdb processed the reads anew with MiXCR; each CDR3 protein has one entry. The sample lists around 260,000 distinct CDR3 sequences; roughly 9.1% were seen once. The chain links TRBV5-6 to TRBJ2-1; 10 nucleotides line up with TRBD2. The sample taken for sequencing was PBMCs. The source is a human donor in good health (CMV status not recorded). Some clones in this sample may be carry-over from other donors' samples. CDR3 amino acids: CASSPRRGTSVNEQFF. DNA for the CDR3: TGTGCCAGCAGCCCTCGTAGAGGGACTAGCGTAAATGAGCAGTTCTTC.